The clone carrying this T cell receptor beta chain was detected many times. HTBI primers from iRepertoire and Arm-PCR of CDR3 regions yielded the TCR beta libraries. TCRdb used MiXCR to reprocess the multiplex PCR reads, holding one entry per CDR3 protein. The sample records about 540,000 distinct CDR3 sequences, less than 15% being singletons. The CDR3 has 15 amino acids. Trimming took off 0 bases at V and 1 base at J, with 7 bases between the two ends. CDR1 KGHSH and CDR2 LQKENI come from the germline V gene. This record belongs to a study of regulatory T cells in long-lasting Graves disease. Time point in this sample: newly diagnosed GD, antithyroid drugs for less than 3 months. TCR sequences were obtained from RNA taken from PBMCs. These records were also assigned to another study, of T cells in Graves' hyperthyroidism and ophthalmopathy.

Source: peripheral blood mononuclear cells (PBMCs), taken at new diagnosis, from a patient treated with antithyroid drugs. The receptor comes from a man aged 25 to 45 with Graves disease. This chain connects TRBV18 to TRBJ1-3; D is unresolved. Here the CDR3 DNA reads TGTGCCAGCTCACCACCGGGCAGGTCTGGAAACACCATATATTTT. Translation: CASSPPGRSGNTIYF.